This is a list of T cell receptor beta chains from one sample in a study of Graves' ophthalmopathy and Graves' hyperthyroidism. Each CDR3 protein gets one entry after TCRdb re-called the multiplex PCR reads with MiXCR. The sample comprises about 550,000 distinct CDR3 sequences, roughly 39% of which are singletons, and around 4% rests with the top ten. The specimen sequenced was peripheral blood or thyroid tissue (not recorded which). The receptors here all came from an adult man with Graves' hyperthyroidism. CDR3s include the opening cysteine and the closing phenylalanine or tryptophan.

v_call cdr3_aa
TRBV29-1 CSVDLLDRGYYGYTF
TRBV30 CAWSVGTGGAGREQYF
TRBV7-3 CASSQDLSETQYF
TRBV10-3 CAISDGKGLETQYF
TRBV5-6 CASSLGTGMGQPQHF
TRBV9 CASSYGFANEKLFF
TRBV29-1 CSVSTGRGGKTQYF
TRBV7-2 CASSLDGGRGEQYF
TRBV6-1 CASSPGLKLFF
TRBV9 CASSVVGLAQETQYF
TRBV14 CASSQDRGARRGYTF
TRBV2 CASSYGTVNTGELFF
TRBV9 CASSPHATGGEQYF
TRBV28 CASSSTGARDKETQYF
TRBV28 CASSQGVYEQYF
TRBV2 CASREGVLNTEAFF
TRBV14 CASSQDGRGAYNEQFF
TRBV20-1 CSARRDHTDTQYF
TRBV2 CASKRVQETQYF
TRBV6-1 CASRPLTANTEAFF
TRBV12-3/TRBV12-4 CASRNEETQYF
TRBV10-1 CASSESGNQETQYF
TRBV6-5 CASRRQDSNQPQHF
TRBV4-2 CASSQEDRAGNTF
TRBV7-6 CASSLGIGREQYF
TRBV2 CASTEQAYEQYF
TRBV18 CASSPADRGYYGYTF